These T cell receptor beta chains were read from a single sample in a study of glioma-infiltrating T cells after dendritic cell vaccination. Clones were read by immunoSEQ multiplex PCR, and TCRdb kept only the in-frame ones, dropping some. The table lists some 91,000 clones, 80% to 90% of them singletons. The sequencing here drew on blood, taken after dendritic cell vaccination. The source is a human donor with glioblastoma. CDR3s leave out the opening cysteine and the closing phenylalanine or tryptophan. The order of the fields is J gene, V gene, CDR3 protein.

j_call: TRBJ1-5; v_call: TRBV7-9; cdr3_aa: ASSTDRDLSNQPQH
j_call: TRBJ2-6; v_call: TRBV4-2; cdr3_aa: ASSQDPGSSGANVLT
j_call: TRBJ1-2; v_call: TRBV5-4; cdr3_aa: ASSPGRGRDLAGYT
j_call: TRBJ1-1; v_call: TRBV25-1; cdr3_aa: ASSEYREGVDTEAF
j_call: TRBJ2-3; v_call: TRBV2; cdr3_aa: ASSGQGSLGADTQY
j_call: TRBJ1-2; v_call: TRBV6-5; cdr3_aa: ASSRNLRDSLGYT
j_call: TRBJ1-6; v_call: TRBV2; cdr3_aa: ASRDRGSYNSPLH
j_call: TRBJ1-6; v_call: TRBV19; cdr3_aa: ATTDRTNSPLH
j_call: TRBJ2-7; v_call: TRBV6-5; cdr3_aa: ASSPARVPIDEQY
j_call: TRBJ1-2; v_call: TRBV12-5; cdr3_aa: ASGLVEGLLNYGYT
j_call: TRBJ2-1; v_call: TRBV5-1; cdr3_aa: ASSDSISGRGYNEQF
j_call: TRBJ1-1; v_call: TRBV5-1; cdr3_aa: ASSFMSAGGTEAF
j_call: TRBJ2-1; v_call: TRBV6-1; cdr3_aa: ASSSGTGAYNEQF
j_call: TRBJ2-1; v_call: TRBV25-1; cdr3_aa: ASSGGLAASSSYNEQF
j_call: TRBJ2-7; v_call: TRBV6-1; cdr3_aa: ASRATGVSYEQY
j_call: TRBJ2-3; v_call: TRBV7-9; cdr3_aa: ASSPDRGTDTQY
j_call: TRBJ2-1; v_call: TRBV11-1; cdr3_aa: ASSLPTWGLPLGDEQF
j_call: TRBJ2-2; v_call: TRBV5-6; cdr3_aa: ASSSNYRGPGELF
j_call: TRBJ1-1; v_call: TRBV29-1; cdr3_aa: SAAGLSNTEAF
j_call: TRBJ2-1; v_call: TRBV5-8; cdr3_aa: ASSLVFRVVEQF
j_call: TRBJ2-1; v_call: TRBV7-9; cdr3_aa: ASSPSRSGGAGSYNEQF
j_call: TRBJ2-5; v_call: TRBV5-1; cdr3_aa: ASSWTNGKGGQETQY
j_call: TRBJ2-6; v_call: TRBV6-1; cdr3_aa: ASSASTGANVLT
j_call: TRBJ2-3; v_call: TRBV7-9; cdr3_aa: ASSAGLAGGIDTQY
j_call: TRBJ1-2; v_call: TRBV19; cdr3_aa: ASSRSTGGASYGYT